This paragraph covers one T cell receptor (beta chain) sequence. This record comes from a study of cytomegalovirus exposure and HLA in healthy donors. V was shortened by 6 bases and J by 4 bases, with 12 bases between the two germline ends. This CDR3 is built from 13 residues. Germline values: CDR1 SNHLY, CDR2 FYNNEI. A multiplex PCR was run with 60 Vbeta primers and 13 Jbeta primers. The assay was immunoSEQ multiplex PCR, and TCRdb's table has in-frame clones only and misses some. The repertoire holds just over 150,000 clones, with around 80% as singletons. Sequenced input: PBMCs. The chain is built from TRBV2 and TRBJ1-2, with D uncertain. The TCR originated in a man aged 45 to 65 in good health and CMV-seropositive. CDR3 bases: TGTGCCAGCAGAGGAGTAGATATCTATGGCTACACCTTC. The encoded protein is CASRGVDIYGYTF.